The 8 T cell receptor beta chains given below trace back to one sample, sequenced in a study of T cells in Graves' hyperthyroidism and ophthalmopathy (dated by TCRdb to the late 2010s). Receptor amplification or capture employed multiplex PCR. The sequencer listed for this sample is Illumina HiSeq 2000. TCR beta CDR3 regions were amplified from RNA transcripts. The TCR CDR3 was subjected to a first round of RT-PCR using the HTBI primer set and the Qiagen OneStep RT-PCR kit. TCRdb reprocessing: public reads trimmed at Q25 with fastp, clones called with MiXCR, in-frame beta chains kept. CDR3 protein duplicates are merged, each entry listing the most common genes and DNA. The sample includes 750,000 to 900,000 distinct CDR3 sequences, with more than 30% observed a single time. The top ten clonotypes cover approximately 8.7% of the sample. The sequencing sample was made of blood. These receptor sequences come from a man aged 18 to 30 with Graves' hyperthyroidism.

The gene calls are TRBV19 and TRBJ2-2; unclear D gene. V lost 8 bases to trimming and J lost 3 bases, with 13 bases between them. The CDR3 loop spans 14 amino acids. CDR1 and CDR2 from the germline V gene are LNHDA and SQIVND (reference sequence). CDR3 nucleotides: TGTGCCAGTTCCTCGGCGGCGTACACCGGGGAGCTGTTTTTT. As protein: CASSSAAYTGELFF.

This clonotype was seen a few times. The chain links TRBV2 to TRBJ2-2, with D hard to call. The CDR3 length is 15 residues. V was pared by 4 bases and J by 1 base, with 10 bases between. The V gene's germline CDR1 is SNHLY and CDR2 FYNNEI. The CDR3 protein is CASSGPVMNTGELFF. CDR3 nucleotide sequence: TGTGCCAGCAGTGGTCCAGTTATGAACACCGGGGAGCTGTTTTTT. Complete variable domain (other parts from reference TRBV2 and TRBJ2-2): EPEVTQTPSHQVTQMGQEVILRCVPISNHLYFYWYRQILGQKVEFLVSFYNNEISEKSEIFDDQFSVERPDGSNFTLKIRSTKLEDSAMYFCASSGPVMNTGELFFGEGSRLTVL.

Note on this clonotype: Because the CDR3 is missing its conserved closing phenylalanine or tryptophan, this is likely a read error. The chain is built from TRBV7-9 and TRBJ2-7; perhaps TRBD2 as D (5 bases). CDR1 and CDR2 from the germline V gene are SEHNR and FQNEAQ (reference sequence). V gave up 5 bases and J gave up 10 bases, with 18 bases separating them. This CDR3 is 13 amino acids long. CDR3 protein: CASSPGVVEAQYL. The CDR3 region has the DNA TGTGCCAGCAGCCCCGGGGTAGTTGAGGCACAGTACCTC.

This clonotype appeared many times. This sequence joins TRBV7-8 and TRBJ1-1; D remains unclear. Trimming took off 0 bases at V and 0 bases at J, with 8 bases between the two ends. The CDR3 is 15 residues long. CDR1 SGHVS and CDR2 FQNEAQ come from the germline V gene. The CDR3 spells CASSLAVTMNTEAFF. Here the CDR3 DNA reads TGTGCCAGCAGCTTAGCCGTTACAATGAACACTGAAGCTTTCTTT. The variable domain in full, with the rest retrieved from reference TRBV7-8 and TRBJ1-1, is GAGVSQSPRYKVAKRGQDVALRCDPISGHVSLFWYQQALGQGPEFLTYFQNEAQLDKSGLPSDRFFAERPEGSVSTLKIQRTQQEDSAVYLCASSLAVTMNTEAFFGQGTRLTVV.

The DNA of the CDR3 is TGTGCCAGCAGTAGGGACAGGGCTCAGCCCCAGCATTTT. This translates into CASSRDRAQPQHF. The chain joins TRBV2 to TRBJ1-5; 9 bases match TRBD1. J gave up 6 bases and V 5 bases, and 2 bases lay outside the gene matches. This CDR3 region has 13 residues. Per germline, CDR1 SNHLY and CDR2 FYNNEI.

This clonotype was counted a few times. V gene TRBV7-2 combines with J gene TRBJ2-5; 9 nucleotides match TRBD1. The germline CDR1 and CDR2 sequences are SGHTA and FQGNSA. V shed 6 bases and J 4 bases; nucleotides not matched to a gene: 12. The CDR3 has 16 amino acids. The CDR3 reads CASSPPGQGVLETQYF. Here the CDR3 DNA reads TGTGCCAGCAGTCCACCGGGACAGGGTGTTTTAGAGACCCAGTACTTC.

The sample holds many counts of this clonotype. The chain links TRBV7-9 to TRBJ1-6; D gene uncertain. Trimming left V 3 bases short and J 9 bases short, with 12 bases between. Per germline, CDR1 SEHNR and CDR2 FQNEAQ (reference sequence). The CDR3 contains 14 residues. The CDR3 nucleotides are TGTGCCAGCAGCTTTGGTGTGGGTGGTTCACCCCTCCACTTT. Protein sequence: CASSFGVGGSPLHF.

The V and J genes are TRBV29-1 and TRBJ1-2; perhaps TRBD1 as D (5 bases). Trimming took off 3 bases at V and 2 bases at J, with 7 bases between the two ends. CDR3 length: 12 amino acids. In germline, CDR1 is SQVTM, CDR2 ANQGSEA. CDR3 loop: CSVDGANYGYTF. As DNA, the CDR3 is TGCAGCGTTGATGGGGCCAACTATGGCTACACCTTC.